Presented here are 17 T cell receptor beta chains from one specimen sequenced in a study of Graves' ophthalmopathy and Graves' hyperthyroidism. RNA transcripts provided the template for amplifying TCR beta CDR3 regions. Following a first-round RT-PCR that used HTBI primers, a second-round multiplex PCR was carried out. TCRdb passed the multiplex PCR reads through MiXCR, listing each CDR3 protein once. Of 680,000 or so distinct CDR3 sequences in the sample, around a fifth were seen once. Sample: peripheral blood. Source of these receptors: a woman younger than 35 with stable Graves' hyperthyroidism. Some clones in this sample may be carry-over from other donors' samples.

V and J are TRBV15 and TRBJ1-1; TRBD1 aligns across 8 bases. The CDR3 extends over 15 amino acids. The germline CDR1 and CDR2 sequences are LNHNV and YYDKDF (reference sequence). Trimming cost V 2 bases and J 5 bases; bases outside gene matches: 7. CDR3 loop: CATSRISQGATEAFF. CDR3 coding DNA: TGTGCCACCAGCAGAATATCCCAGGGGGCGACTGAAGCTTTCTTT. The complete variable domain, with remaining parts taken from reference TRBV15 and TRBJ1-1, reads DAMVIQNPRYQVTQFGKPVTLSCSQTLNHNVMYWYQQKSSQAPKLLFHYYDKDFNNEADTPDNFQSRRPNTSFCFLDIRSPGLGDTAMYLCATSRISQGATEAFFGQGTRLTVV.

This clonotype was picked up a small number of times. This chain uses TRBV6-1 with TRBJ2-7; D is unclear. The germline gives CDR1 MNHNS, CDR2 SASEGT. Trimming left V 1 base short and J 4 bases short, with 11 bases between. The CDR3 has 14 amino acids. The CDR3 is CASSEDWVWYEQYF. The CDR3 nucleotides read TGTGCCAGCAGTGAAGATTGGGTTTGGTACGAGCAGTACTTC.

Only a few counts were recorded for this clonotype. One end of the junction does not line up with germline, which may come from a read error. This sequence joins TRBV2 and TRBJ2-4; 8 bases match TRBD2. Germline loops: CDR1 SNHLY, CDR2 FYNNEI. The CDR3 spans 15 residues. CDR3 DNA: TGTGCCAGCAGCCCGTCCGGGACTAGTAGACACATTAAGTACTTC. It yields the protein CASSPSGTSRHIKYF. Full variable domain (missing parts from reference TRBV2 and TRBJ2-4): EPEVTQTPSHQVTQMGQEVILRCVPISNHLYFYWYRQILGQKVEFLVSFYNNEISEKSEIFDDQFSVERPDGSNFTLKIRSTKLEDSAMYFCASSPSGTSRHIKYFGAGTRLSVL.

This clonotype appeared many times. The genes are TRBV6-2 or TRBV6-3 and TRBJ2-7; possible D gene TRBD1, 6 bases. The V end was cut by 0 bases, the J end by 6 bases, with 12 bases between. The CDR3 consists of 14 residues. The germline V gene has CDR1 MNHEY and CDR2 SVGEGT. The CDR3: CASSYSGQRGEQYF. The CDR3 DNA is TGTGCCAGCAGTTACTCGGGACAACGGGGCGAGCAGTACTTC.

This clonotype was detected ten times or more. V gene TRBV2 combines with J gene TRBJ2-2, with D uncertain. The CDR3 loop spans 16 amino acids. Germline lookup yields CDR1 SNHLY and CDR2 FYNNEI. The ends were cut back, 3 bases at V and 1 base at J, with 12 bases in the middle. In DNA form, the CDR3 reads TGTGCCAGCAGTGAGAGAGTAAGCGTGAACACCGGGGAGCTGTTTTTT. Translating it yields CASSERVSVNTGELFF.

The chain is built from TRBV12-3 or TRBV12-4 and TRBJ2-7; TRBD2 is a possible D gene (6 bases). The CDR3 loop spans 16 amino acids. Trimming left V 4 bases short and J 7 bases short, with 23 bases between. CDR3 DNA: TGTGCCAGCAGTTCCCCCTATGTTAACGCGGGGCAAGAGCAGTACTTC. Its protein product is CASSSPYVNAGQEQYF.

This clonotype was found many times. The V and J genes are TRBV7-3 and TRBJ2-2; D gene uncertain. The CDR3 has 17 amino acids. The germline V gene encodes CDR1 SGHTA and CDR2 FQGTGA. The V end was cut by 5 bases, the J end by 4 bases, with 20 bases between. CDR3 sequence reads: CASSPLGHRHGTGELFF. CDR3 in DNA: TGTGCCAGCAGCCCGCTGGGCCATAGACATGGCACCGGGGAGCTGTTTTTT.

The rearrangement links TRBV6-1 to TRBJ2-5; 9 bases match TRBD1. Germline V gene data show CDR1 as MNHNS and CDR2 as SASEGT. This CDR3 spans 16 amino acids. V lost 10 bases and J lost 5; bases outside the gene matches: 17. The CDR3 nucleotides are TGTGCCACCCAAACCCGCGGGACAGGGAGGTCGGAGACCCAGTACTTC. Amino acid sequence: CATQTRGTGRSETQYF.

There are a few counts of this clonotype. CDR3 protein: CASSYSDRGNTGELFF. The CDR3 DNA follows: TGTGCCAGCAGTTACTCAGACAGGGGAAACACCGGGGAGCTGTTTTTT. V and J are TRBV6-5 and TRBJ2-2, with 8 bases matching TRBD1. There are 16 residues in the CDR3. V gave up 0 bases and J gave up 2 bases; unmatched junction bases: 2. Germline CDR1 MNHEY, CDR2 SVGAGI.

This clonotype has ten or more counts. The chain combines TRBV5-1 with TRBJ2-5; 7 positions agree with TRBD1. Germline trimming cut 7 bases from V and 2 bases from J; bases unmatched to any gene: 5. The V gene's germline CDR1 is SGHRS and CDR2 YFSETQ. CDR3 length: 13 residues. The CDR3 reads CASRDRVQETQYF. CDR3 DNA sequence: TGCGCCAGCCGCGACAGGGTTCAAGAGACCCAGTACTTC. The full variable domain, in which reference TRBV5-1 and TRBJ2-5 provide the parts outside the CDR3, is KAGVTQTPRYLIKTRGQQVTLSCSPISGHRSVSWYQQTPGQGLQFLFEYFSETQRNKGNFPGRFSGRQFSNSRSEMNVSTLELGDSALYLCASRDRVQETQYFGPGTRLLVL.

This clonotype was seen at least ten times. The chain has TRBV19 and TRBJ1-2; no firm D call. There are 13 residues in the CDR3. Trimming left V 1 base short and J 7 bases short, with 10 bases between. Germline CDR1 LNHDA, CDR2 SQIVND (reference sequence). This CDR3 reads CASSIGEGSGYTF. The DNA for the CDR3 is TGTGCCAGTAGTATAGGAGAAGGGTCTGGCTACACCTTC.

The chain combines TRBV12-3 or TRBV12-4 with TRBJ1-1, with D tentatively TRBD1 (5 bases). Trimming removed 6 bases from V and 3 bases from J, with 11 bases in between. CDR3 size: 13 residues. The DNA for the CDR3 is TGTGCCAGCAGACGAATCAGGGACACTGAAGCTTTCTTT. This gives the protein CASRRIRDTEAFF.

This clonotype was detected many times. A much larger clone differs by one base, so this may be a read error. The chain is built from TRBV6-5 and TRBJ1-1; D is unclear. CDR1 and CDR2 (germline): MNHEY, SVGAGI. This CDR3 spans 14 amino acids. CDR3 residues: CAGSYFGPNTEAFF. The CDR3 DNA reads as TGTGCCGGCAGTTACTTTGGGCCGAACACTGAAGCTTTCTTT.

This clonotype occurred once. The CDR3 nucleotides are TGTGCCAGCAGCTTAGCGCTCTGGCAGGAGCAGTACTTC. Translating gives CASSLALWQEQYF. This rearrangement joins TRBV7-2 to TRBJ2-7, with D unclear. This CDR3 has 13 residues. CDR1 and CDR2 (germline): SGHTA, FQGNSA. The V end was cut by 0 bases, the J end by 7 bases, with 10 bases between.

In the case of this clonotype: A much more abundant neighbour one base away suggests this may be a read error. The chain employs TRBV7-6 and TRBJ2-5; the D gene could be TRBD1 or TRBD2 (5 bases each). This CDR3 has 14 residues. Trimming stripped 4 bases from V and 0 bases from J, with 9 bases between. Per the germline V gene, CDR1 is SGHVS and CDR2 is FNYEAQ. The CDR3 nucleotides read TGTGCCAGCAGCTCCCGGGACGACCAAGAGACCCAGTACTTC. The encoded protein is CASSSRDDQETQYF.

The chain combines TRBV12-3 or TRBV12-4 with TRBJ1-2; 9 bases map to TRBD1. The CDR3 covers 14 residues. The J segment lost 8 bases and the V segment lost 4 bases, leaving 8 bases of the junction unmatched. CDR3 nucleotides: TGTGCCAGCAGTTCTCACGACAGGGGGAAAGGCTACACCTTC. The encoded protein is CASSSHDRGKGYTF.

V and J are TRBV11-3 and TRBJ2-7; perhaps TRBD1 as D (5 bases). The CDR3 has 16 amino acids. The germline gives CDR1 SGHNT, CDR2 YENEEA. Trimming pared 1 base from V and 0 bases from J, leaving 13 bases between. The DNA for the CDR3 is TGTGCCAGCAGCTTAGGATCAGGGTTTGACTCCTACGAGCAGTACTTC. Its translation: CASSLGSGFDSYEQYF.